The 23 T cell receptor beta chains in this list originate from one sample, sequenced in a study of T cell responses to AZD1222 COVID-19 vaccine. Profiling relied on immunoSEQ multiplex PCR, and the TCRdb table lists in-frame clones only, not all of them. The sample shows tens of thousands of clones, roughly nine tenths of them seen only once. The source was peripheral blood, collected on day 0 of AZD1222 vaccination. The origin of the receptors is an adult in good health.

This clone was seen once. The chain carries TRBV7-9 and TRBJ2-1; 8 bases fit TRBD1. Unmatched junction bases numbered 6, after V lost 4 bases and J lost 4 bases. The germline gives CDR1 SEHNR, CDR2 FQNEAQ (reference sequence). The CDR3 is 15 residues long. This chain's CDR3 is CASSSRQGRYNEQFF. The CDR3 DNA reads as TGTGCCAGCAGCTCCAGACAGGGGAGGTACAATGAGCAGTTCTTC.

V gene TRBV14 combines with J gene TRBJ2-2; D call uncertain. CDR3 length: 16 residues. Germline CDR1 SGHDN, CDR2 FVKESK. With 6 bases removed from V and 0 bases from J, the gap between germline ends came to 14 bases. The CDR3 DNA reads as TGTGCCAGCAGTCTTTTCGTCGCATCGAACACCGGGGAGCTGTTTTTT. Its translation is CASSLFVASNTGELFF.

The rearrangement links TRBV30 to TRBJ2-3; 7 bases match TRBD2. V trimming: 2 bases; J trimming: 10 bases; junction bases outside the gene matches: 15. The CDR3 is 15 amino acids. CDR1 and CDR2 (germline): GTSNPN, SVGIG (reference sequence). The chain's CDR3 is CAWSSLTRGLGSQYF. DNA of the CDR3: TGTGCCTGGAGTTCTCTAACACGCGGACTAGGTTCGCAGTATTTT.

The chain combines TRBV29-1 with TRBJ1-2; TRBD1 matches 7 bases. The junction had 5 bases not matched to a gene; V was cut back by 4 bases and J by 6 bases. Germline V lookup: CDR1 SQVTM, CDR2 ANQGSEA. The CDR3 runs 12 residues. The CDR3 sequence: CSVVEGADGYTF. The CDR3 region has the DNA TGCAGCGTTGTCGAGGGGGCGGATGGCTACACCTTC. Full variable domain (rest looked up from reference TRBV29-1 and TRBJ1-2): SAVISQKPSRDICQRGTSLTIQCQVDSQVTMMFWYRQQPGQSLTLIATANQGSEATYESGFVIDKFPISRPNLTFSTLTVSNMSPEDSSIYLCSVVEGADGYTFGSGTRLTVV.

The CDR3 loop is CASNNLGTGGNEQFF. The CDR3 bases are TGTGCCAGCAATAATCTGGGAACAGGGGGTAATGAGCAGTTCTTC. The chain employs TRBV6-5 and TRBJ2-1; TRBD1 agrees at 8 bases. CDR1 and CDR2 from the germline V gene are MNHEY and SVGAGI. V lost 7 bases and J lost 7; bases outside the gene matches: 12. CDR3 size: 15 residues.

Turning to this clone: A junction end diverges from the germline sequence, so it may reflect a read error. The chain carries TRBV3-1 (or the pseudogene TRBV3-2) and TRBJ2-7, with 9 bases identical to TRBD2. The V gene's germline CDR1 is LGHDT and CDR2 YNNKEL (reference sequence). CDR3 length: 16 amino acids. The CDR3 coding sequence is TGTGCCGGCAGCCAAGATGGGTCTAGCGGGACCTACGAGCAGTACTTC. The encoded protein is CAGSQDGSSGTYEQYF.

The CDR3 DNA follows: TGTGCCAGCAGCGTCGCGGGCCGGTCGGACGAGCAGTACTTC. Protein product: CASSVAGRSDEQYF. The rearrangement links TRBV9 to TRBJ2-7, with D perhaps TRBD2 (5 bases). The V end was cut by 2 bases, the J end by 5 bases, with 14 bases between. Germline lookup yields CDR1 SGDLS and CDR2 YYNGEE. The CDR3 spans 14 residues. Supplemented by reference TRBV9 and TRBJ2-7, the full variable domain reads DSGVTQTPKHLITATGQRVTLRCSPRSGDLSVYWYQQSLDQGLQFLIQYYNGEERAKGNILERFSAQQFPDLHSELNLSSLELGDSALYFCASSVAGRSDEQYFGPGTRLTVT.

In its sample, this clone was seen a few times. The rearrangement links TRBV4-2 to TRBJ1-2; unclear D gene. Per germline, CDR1 LGHNA and CDR2 YNFKEQ. Deletions cut 0 bases from V and 7 bases from J, with 0 bases between. This CDR3 is built from 10 residues. CDR3 protein: CASSQDGYTF. DNA of the CDR3: TGTGCCAGCAGCCAAGATGGCTACACCTTC.

The chain recombines TRBV6-5 with TRBJ1-2; unclear D gene. Trimming took 4 bases from V and 5 from J, leaving 20 bases between them. Germline V lookup: CDR1 MNHEY, CDR2 SVGAGI. CDR3 size: 16 residues. This CDR3 is CASSSDRANPLYGYTF. The DNA for the CDR3 is TGTGCCAGCAGTTCTGACCGGGCCAACCCACTTTATGGCTACACCTTC.

V gene TRBV27 combines with J gene TRBJ1-4; the D is unclear. V lost 5 bases and J lost 4, with 5 bases in between. The germline V gene encodes CDR1 MNHEY and CDR2 SMNVEV (reference sequence). This CDR3 has 12 amino acids. CDR3 nucleotide sequence: TGTGCCAGCAGTCGCCTTAATGAAAAACTGTTTTTT. The encoded protein is CASSRLNEKLFF.

This chain joins TRBV5-1 and TRBJ1-2, with D unclear. V gave up 3 bases and J gave up 5 bases, with 11 bases separating them. The germline V gene encodes CDR1 SGHRS and CDR2 YFSETQ. The CDR3 covers 13 residues. The DNA of the CDR3 is TGCGCCAGCAGCTCGGTCTGGTGGTATGGCTACACCTTC. Its protein is CASSSVWWYGYTF.

This clone was found once. J is TRBJ1-4 and V is TRBV19; D gene unclear. CDR1 LNHDA and CDR2 SQIVND come from the germline V gene (reference sequence). The CDR3 spans 12 residues. V gave up 6 bases and J gave up 4 bases, with 6 bases separating them. CDR3 bases: TGTGCCAGTAGCAGGATTAATGAAAAACTGTTTTTT. It encodes CASSRINEKLFF. Variable domain in full (rest from reference TRBV19 and TRBJ1-4): DGGITQSPKYLFRKEGQNVTLSCEQNLNHDAMYWYRQDPGQGLRLIYYSQIVNDFQKGDIAEGYSVSREKKESFPLTVTSAQKNPTAFYLCASSRINEKLFFGSGTQLSVL.

This chain links TRBV4-2 with TRBJ2-1, with 8 bases matching TRBD2. The V gene's germline CDR1 is LGHNA and CDR2 YNFKEQ. This CDR3 has 18 amino acids. V lost 0 bases, J lost 5 bases, and 12 bases stayed unmatched. CDR3 sequence: CASSQDLLGLAADNEQFF. The CDR3 region has the DNA TGTGCCAGCAGCCAAGATCTCCTCGGACTAGCCGCTGACAATGAGCAGTTCTTC.

The genes are TRBV6-5 and TRBJ1-6; D is uncertain. In germline, CDR1 is MNHEY, CDR2 SVGAGI. Trimming cost V 10 bases and J 2 bases, with 15 bases left between them. The CDR3 is 15 amino acids. The CDR3 spells CAINRGDTYNSPLHF. The CDR3 DNA sequence: TGTGCCATCAATCGAGGCGACACCTATAATTCACCCCTCCACTTT.

The V gene is TRBV10-1, the J gene TRBJ1-5; weak D call: TRBD1 (6 bases). The CDR3 is 17 residues long. Germline V gene data show CDR1 as WNHNN and CDR2 as SYGVQD (reference sequence). V was trimmed by 6 bases and J by 0 bases, leaving 18 bases between them. The CDR3 DNA is TGCGCCAGCAGACCCGGGACAATTACAGGTAGCAATCAGCCCCAGCATTTT. Residues: CASRPGTITGSNQPQHF.

This chain uses TRBV5-1 with TRBJ2-3; 8 positions match TRBD1. The V segment lost 2 bases and the J segment 3 bases; nucleotides outside the gene matches: 11. Germline V lookup: CDR1 SGHRS, CDR2 YFSETQ. This CDR3 comprises 17 residues. CDR3 bases: TGCGCCAGCAGCTTCCCGACCGGGACAGGCCTTACAGATACGCAGTATTTT. It is translated as CASSFPTGTGLTDTQYF.

This rearrangement joins TRBV6-1 to TRBJ1-6; D unclear. V gave up 1 base and J gave up 7 bases, with 8 bases separating them. CDR1 is MNHNS, CDR2 SASEGT, per germline. This CDR3 contains 14 residues. DNA for the CDR3: TGTGCCAGCAGTGAAGTAGGCGAGAATTCACCCCTCCACTTT. Its translation: CASSEVGENSPLHF.

This chain uses TRBV9 with TRBJ1-1, with 9 bases identical to TRBD1. Germline assignment: CDR1 SGDLS and CDR2 YYNGEE. This CDR3 is 16 amino acids long. J was trimmed by 3 bases and V by 3 bases; bases with no gene match: 9. The DNA of the CDR3 is TGTGCCAGCAGCGGGGACAGGGAAAAGAAGGACACTGAAGCTTTCTTT. Its translation is CASSGDREKKDTEAFF.

The chain is built from TRBV9 and TRBJ2-1, with TRBD2 identical over 13 bases. Unmatched junction bases numbered 4, after V lost 3 bases and J lost 4 bases. The CDR3 covers 16 residues. Germline V gene sequence: CDR1 SGDLS, CDR2 YYNGEE. The CDR3 protein is CASSATSGRVYNEQFF. CDR3 bases: TGTGCCAGCAGCGCAACTAGCGGGAGGGTGTACAATGAGCAGTTCTTC.

V gene TRBV5-6 combines with J gene TRBJ2-3; 8 bases agree with TRBD2. The CDR3 runs to 17 residues. Germline trimming cut 3 bases from V and 0 bases from J; bases unmatched to any gene: 9. CDR1 is SGHDT and CDR2 is YYEEEE in the germline V gene. The CDR3 spells CASSSPTERESTDTQYF. CDR3 nucleotides: TGTGCCAGCAGCTCACCTACGGAGCGGGAGAGCACAGATACGCAGTATTTT.

This sequence joins TRBV5-6 and TRBJ2-5; 8 positions match TRBD2. Germline CDR1 reads SGHDT; CDR2 reads YYEEEE. Losses at the gene ends were 4 bases for V and 2 bases for J; bases not matched to a gene: 4. CDR3 size: 14 residues. In nucleotides, the CDR3 is TGTGCCAGCAGCCCAACTAGCGGACAAGAGACCCAGTACTTC. It translates to CASSPTSGQETQYF.

This clone occurred once. This sequence joins TRBV11-2 and TRBJ2-7; the D call may be TRBD1 or TRBD2 (5 bases each). In germline, CDR1 is SGHAT, CDR2 FQNNGV. CDR3 length equals 17 residues. The V and J ends lost 7 bases and 4 bases respectively, with 26 bases between them. DNA of the CDR3: TGTGCCAGCATCAATCCTACCGGGACGGAACTACGGTACGAGCAGTACTTC. Its protein is CASINPTGTELRYEQYF.

This CDR3 is CASSQDRLNEQFF. CDR3 in DNA: TGTGCCAGCAGCCAAGACAGGCTCAATGAGCAGTTCTTC. The gene calls are TRBV7-2 and TRBJ2-1; D is possibly TRBD1 (6 bases). Germline loops: CDR1 SGHTA, CDR2 FQGNSA. The CDR3 covers 13 residues. Deletions cut 5 bases from V and 6 bases from J, with 11 bases between.